This T cell receptor beta chain was retrieved from a study of glioma-infiltrating T cells. TCR alpha and beta CDR3 regions were amplified from RNA using iRepertoire nested multiplex PCR. One-step reverse transcription and amplification started from about 100-400 ng of tissue mRNA or PBMC total RNA. TCRdb redid the calling of the multiplex PCR reads with MiXCR, one entry per CDR3 protein. Here the sample spans about 89,000 distinct CDR3 sequences, less than 30% being singletons. Per the germline V gene, CDR1 is DFQATT and CDR2 is SNEGSKA (reference sequence). The CDR3 is 15 amino acids. On this clonotype: Antigen specificity is unknown. One end of the junction is discordant with germline, which a read error may explain.

General study findings and limits: Non-neoplastic patients had below-expected tissue-blood divergence, while all gliomas exceeded expectation. Tissue and blood shared very few CDR3 sequences.

The receptor was derived from a human donor with low-grade glioma or glioblastoma, undergoing nonglioma brain surgery, or in good health (not recorded which). The sequenced sample consisted of glioma tissue, nonneoplastic brain tissue, or PBMCs (not recorded which). This rearrangement joins TRBV20-1 to TRBJ2-1; possible D gene TRBD1, 6 bases. The CDR3 region is CGARETGRSYNEQFF. The DNA for the CDR3 is TGCGGTGCTAGAGAAACAGGGAGATCCTATAATGAGCAGTTCTTC.